The clone carrying this T cell receptor beta chain was seen a few times. Profiled with immunoSEQ multiplex PCR; TCRdb holds only in-frame clones, not every one. The sample lists about 21,000 clones; about four fifths were seen once. The V gene's germline CDR1 is SGHTA and CDR2 FQGNSA. V lost 1 base and J 0 bases, leaving 16 bases between the germline ends. The CDR3 consists of 18 residues. These data originate in a study of blood T cell repertoires in COVID-19. Study overall: COVID-19 samples from acute and convalescent phases originated in the United States, Italy and Spain. From T cells, B-cell-depleted T cells, or PBMCs came the material, which was cDNA or gDNA.

Sequencing used peripheral blood. This clonotype was obtained from a man in his forties with acute or convalescent COVID-19. This chain joins TRBV7-2 and TRBJ2-1; D unresolved. The CDR3 loop is CASSLVTASLGSYNEQFF. The DNA for the CDR3 is TGTGCCAGCAGCTTAGTTACCGCCAGTCTAGGCTCCTACAATGAGCAGTTCTTC.